The 21 T cell receptor beta chains below all came from one sample that was sequenced in a study of T cell repertoires in cytomegalovirus infection. Using its own MiXCR run on the reads, TCRdb lists one record per CDR3 protein. The sample comprises 300,000 to 450,000 distinct CDR3 sequences, 15% to 20% of which are singletons, and approximately 8% rests with the top ten. The sample was PBMCs. These receptors were obtained from a human donor in good health (CMV status not recorded). Some clones in this sample may be carry-over from other donors' samples.

The chain carries TRBV10-3 and TRBJ2-1, with 12 bases matching TRBD2. This CDR3 contains 15 residues. Unmatched junction bases numbered 8, after V lost 5 bases and J lost 9 bases. Germline assignment: CDR1 ENHRY and CDR2 SYGVKD. DNA for the CDR3: TGTGCCATCAGTCCTAGCGGGAGGGCCATGGGTGAGCAGTTCTTC. Amino acid sequence: CAISPSGRAMGEQFF.

The genes are TRBV27 and TRBJ2-6; maybe TRBD1 (6 bases). The CDR3 totals 18 residues. CDR1 is MNHEY, CDR2 SMNVEV, per germline (reference sequence). The V gene lost 3 bases and the J gene lost 2 bases, with 17 bases spanning the gap. Here the CDR3 DNA reads TGTGCCAGCAGTTTGAGGCCCTTAAACAGGGCTGGGGCCAACGTCCTGACTTTC. Translation gives CASSLRPLNRAGANVLTF.

This clonotype has just a few counts. This chain connects TRBV6-2 or TRBV6-3 to TRBJ2-1, with 7 bases that match TRBD2. The CDR3 consists of 11 residues. The trim removed 3 bases at V and 15 bases at J, leaving 5 bases unmatched. The germline V gene has CDR1 MNHEY and CDR2 SVGEGT. The CDR3 region has the DNA TGTGCCAGCAGTTATGGCGGGAGATTGTTCTTC. As protein: CASSYGGRLFF.

This clonotype was counted ten times or more. The chain employs TRBV19 and TRBJ2-1; the match to TRBD2 covers 8 bases. The germline gives CDR1 LNHDA, CDR2 SQIVND (reference sequence). CDR3 length equals 14 residues. With 5 bases clipped from V and 6 bases from J, the junction kept 6 bases outside the gene matches. The DNA for the CDR3 is TGTGCCAGTAGTGTGGCGGGAGGACCCAATGAGCAGTTCTTC. Translating gives CASSVAGGPNEQFF.

The rearrangement uses TRBV4-1 and TRBJ1-1; D perhaps matches TRBD1 (5 bases). CDR1 MGHRA and CDR2 YSYEKL come from the germline V gene. The CDR3 totals 14 residues. V lost 4 bases and J lost 3, with 12 bases in between. In DNA form, the CDR3 reads TGCGCCAGCAGCCGACTACGGGGGTACACTGAAGCTTTCTTT. Protein sequence: CASSRLRGYTEAFF.

The chain joins TRBV20-1 to TRBJ2-3; 9 bases map to TRBD1. CDR1 and CDR2 from the germline V gene are DFQATT and SNEGSKA (reference sequence). The CDR3 has 15 residues. Germline trimming cut 6 bases from V and 6 bases from J; bases unmatched to any gene: 13. In DNA, the CDR3 is TGCAGTGCGAAGGGGCAGGGACAGGGTCCGGATACGCAGTATTTT. Encoded protein: CSAKGQGQGPDTQYF.

The chain employs TRBV7-2 and TRBJ1-1; D remains unclear. V lost 3 bases to trimming and J lost 4 bases, with 12 bases between them. This CDR3 is 14 amino acids long. Germline-derived CDR1 and CDR2 are SGHTA and FQGNSA. The CDR3 bases are TGTGCCAGCAGCTTTAATCGGGGAGGCACTGAAGCTTTCTTT. Its translation is CASSFNRGGTEAFF.

This clonotype was seen at least ten times. The genes are TRBV7-6 and TRBJ1-4; D remains unclear. This CDR3 spans 11 amino acids. CDR1 and CDR2 from the germline V gene are SGHVS and FNYEAQ. V shed 6 bases and J shed 4 bases, with 3 bases lying between them. CDR3 amino acids: CASRGNEKLFF. In DNA, the CDR3 is TGTGCCAGCAGGGGTAATGAAAAACTGTTTTTT.

V is TRBV28 and J is TRBJ1-2, with 11 bases matching TRBD1. J lost 2 bases, V lost 3 bases, and 5 bases had no gene match. The germline gives CDR1 MDHEN, CDR2 SYDVKM. The CDR3 has 16 residues. The CDR3 sequence is CASSFPDRGQNYGYTF. The CDR3 region has the DNA TGTGCCAGCAGTTTCCCGGACAGGGGGCAGAACTATGGCTACACCTTC.

The rearrangement joins TRBV6-2 or TRBV6-3 to TRBJ2-1; D uncertain. This CDR3 comprises 13 residues. Looked up from germline, CDR1 is MNHEY and CDR2 is SVGEGT. CDR3 region: CAIRVQAADEQFF. In nucleotides, the CDR3 is TGTGCTATCCGGGTCCAGGCCGCCGATGAGCAGTTCTTC.

This rearrangement joins TRBV7-8 to TRBJ2-7; 9 nucleotides align to TRBD1. The CDR3 is made up of 16 amino acids. Looked up from germline, CDR1 is SGHVS and CDR2 is FQNEAQ. After removal of 5 bases from V and 0 bases from J, the junction contained 8 bases not matched to a gene. The CDR3 nucleotides read TGTGCCAGCAGCGCTGCCCGGGACAGGGTCTCCTACGAGCAGTACTTC. It yields the protein CASSAARDRVSYEQYF.

This rearrangement joins TRBV18 to TRBJ1-2, with TRBD1 identical over 12 bases. Looked up from germline, CDR1 is KGHSH and CDR2 is LQKENI. The CDR3 runs to 16 residues. The ends lost 2 bases at V and 7 bases at J; junction bases unmatched: 8. This CDR3 reads CASSPNRGTGGSGYTF. CDR3 nucleotides: TGTGCCAGCTCACCAAACCGCGGGACAGGGGGCTCTGGCTACACCTTC. The variable domain in full, with the rest retrieved from reference TRBV18 and TRBJ1-2, is NAGVMQNPRHLVRRRGQEARLRCSPMKGHSHVYWYRQLPEEGLKFMVYLQKENIIDESGMPKERFSAEFPKEGPSILRIQQVVRGDSAAYFCASSPNRGTGGSGYTFGSGTRLTVV.

J is TRBJ2-1 and V is TRBV11-2; 12 bases match TRBD2. V lost 2 bases and J lost 9; bases outside the gene matches: 5. CDR3 length equals 15 residues. The germline CDR1 and CDR2 sequences are SGHAT and FQNNGV. CDR3 sequence: CASSLRGLAGSEQFF. CDR3 coding DNA: TGTGCCAGCAGCTTACGGGGACTAGCGGGTAGTGAGCAGTTCTTC.

This clonotype has a handful of counts. J is TRBJ2-3 and V is TRBV12-3 or TRBV12-4; 7 positions agree with TRBD2. The CDR3 totals 15 residues. J gave up 0 bases and V 10 bases, and 10 bases lay outside the gene matches. The DNA of the CDR3 is TGTGCCACAAGACCTAGCGGAACGAGCACAGATACGCAGTATTTT. It specifies CATRPSGTSTDTQYF.

This clonotype was detected only a few times. This CDR3 is CSATPGLASYEQYF. The CDR3 DNA reads as TGCAGTGCTACCCCGGGACTAGCGTCCTACGAGCAGTACTTC. This chain links TRBV20-1 with TRBJ2-7, with TRBD2 matching over 10 bases. Germline V gene lookup returns CDR1 DFQATT and CDR2 SNEGSKA (reference sequence). V lost 4 bases to trimming and J lost 1 base; unmatched junction nucleotides: 4. The CDR3 extends over 14 amino acids.

This clonotype was seen a few times. The rearrangement joins TRBV6-6 to TRBJ2-5; D ambiguous. Germline V gene lookup returns CDR1 MNHNY and CDR2 SVGAGI (reference sequence). Trimming cost V 4 bases and J 4 bases, with 13 bases left between them. This CDR3 is 14 amino acids long. The CDR3 here is CASSWSAGRETQYF. For the CDR3, the DNA is TGTGCCAGCAGTTGGTCAGCAGGCAGAGAGACCCAGTACTTC.

As regards this clonotype: This may be a read error, as it is one base from a much larger clone. The chain employs TRBV11-2 and TRBJ2-7; possible D gene TRBD1, 5 bases. The CDR3 loop spans 14 amino acids. The V gene's germline CDR1 is SGHAT and CDR2 FQNNGV. The V end lost 5 bases, the J end lost 3 bases, and 14 bases lay between the germline ends. The CDR3 loop is CASSLIGAVYEQYF. CDR3 DNA sequence: TGTGCCAGCAGCCTTATTGGGGCAGTCTACGAGCAGTACTTC.

This clonotype was counted ten times or more. The chain links TRBV6-5 to TRBJ1-1; the D gene is possibly TRBD1 (6 bases). CDR3 length equals 13 residues. Trimming left V 4 bases short and J 4 bases short, with 10 bases between. Per the germline V gene, CDR1 is MNHEY and CDR2 is SVGAGI. The CDR3 DNA reads TGTGCCAGCAGTTCGGAAGGGGGCACTGAAGCTTTCTTT. It is translated as CASSSEGGTEAFF.

This clonotype was seen ten or more times. The rearrangement uses TRBV7-9 and TRBJ2-4; D not certain. The CDR3 covers 16 residues. The germline CDR1 and CDR2 sequences are SEHNR and FQNEAQ (reference sequence). The V end was cut by 4 bases, the J end by 2 bases, with 15 bases between. CDR3 in amino acids: CASSSIQDVTKNIQYF. Written as DNA, the CDR3 is TGTGCCAGCAGCTCGATCCAGGACGTGACCAAAAACATTCAGTACTTC.

This clonotype was recorded many times. The chain links TRBV7-9 to TRBJ2-7; D is undetermined. Germline-derived CDR1 and CDR2 are SEHNR and FQNEAQ (reference sequence). V dropped 5 bases and J dropped 4 bases, with 6 bases sitting between them. CDR3 length equals 11 residues. CDR3 sequence (DNA): TGTGCCAGCAGCACCGCTTACGAGCAGTACTTC. Encoded protein: CASSTAYEQYF.

This clonotype showed up many times. The V and J genes are TRBV2 and TRBJ2-1; no definite D call. Trimming shortened V by 4 bases and J by 9 bases, and 10 bases separated the two germline ends. The CDR3 is made up of 12 amino acids. Per germline, CDR1 SNHLY and CDR2 FYNNEI. CDR3 residues: CASSGGFGEQFF. The CDR3 coding sequence is TGTGCCAGCAGTGGCGGTTTCGGTGAGCAGTTCTTC.